Reported below is one T cell receptor (beta chain). These data originate in a study of control samples from healthy donors and cancer patients. The CDR3 extends over 16 amino acids. The V gene's germline CDR1 is MGHRA and CDR2 YSYEKL. Trimming left V 4 bases short and J 1 base short, with 14 bases between. Here immunoSEQ multiplex PCR was the method, and the copy in TCRdb shows in-frame clones only, minus some. The sample lists about 80,000 clones; 85% to 90% were seen once. Input material: blood. The chain links TRBV4-1 to TRBJ2-1, with D tentatively TRBD1 (6 bases). The receptor was derived from a woman aged 60-70 years in good health. CDR3 loop: CASSRQPGQSYNEQFF. The CDR3 DNA reads TGCGCCAGCAGCCGCCAGCCCGGACAGTCCTACAATGAGCAGTTCTTC.